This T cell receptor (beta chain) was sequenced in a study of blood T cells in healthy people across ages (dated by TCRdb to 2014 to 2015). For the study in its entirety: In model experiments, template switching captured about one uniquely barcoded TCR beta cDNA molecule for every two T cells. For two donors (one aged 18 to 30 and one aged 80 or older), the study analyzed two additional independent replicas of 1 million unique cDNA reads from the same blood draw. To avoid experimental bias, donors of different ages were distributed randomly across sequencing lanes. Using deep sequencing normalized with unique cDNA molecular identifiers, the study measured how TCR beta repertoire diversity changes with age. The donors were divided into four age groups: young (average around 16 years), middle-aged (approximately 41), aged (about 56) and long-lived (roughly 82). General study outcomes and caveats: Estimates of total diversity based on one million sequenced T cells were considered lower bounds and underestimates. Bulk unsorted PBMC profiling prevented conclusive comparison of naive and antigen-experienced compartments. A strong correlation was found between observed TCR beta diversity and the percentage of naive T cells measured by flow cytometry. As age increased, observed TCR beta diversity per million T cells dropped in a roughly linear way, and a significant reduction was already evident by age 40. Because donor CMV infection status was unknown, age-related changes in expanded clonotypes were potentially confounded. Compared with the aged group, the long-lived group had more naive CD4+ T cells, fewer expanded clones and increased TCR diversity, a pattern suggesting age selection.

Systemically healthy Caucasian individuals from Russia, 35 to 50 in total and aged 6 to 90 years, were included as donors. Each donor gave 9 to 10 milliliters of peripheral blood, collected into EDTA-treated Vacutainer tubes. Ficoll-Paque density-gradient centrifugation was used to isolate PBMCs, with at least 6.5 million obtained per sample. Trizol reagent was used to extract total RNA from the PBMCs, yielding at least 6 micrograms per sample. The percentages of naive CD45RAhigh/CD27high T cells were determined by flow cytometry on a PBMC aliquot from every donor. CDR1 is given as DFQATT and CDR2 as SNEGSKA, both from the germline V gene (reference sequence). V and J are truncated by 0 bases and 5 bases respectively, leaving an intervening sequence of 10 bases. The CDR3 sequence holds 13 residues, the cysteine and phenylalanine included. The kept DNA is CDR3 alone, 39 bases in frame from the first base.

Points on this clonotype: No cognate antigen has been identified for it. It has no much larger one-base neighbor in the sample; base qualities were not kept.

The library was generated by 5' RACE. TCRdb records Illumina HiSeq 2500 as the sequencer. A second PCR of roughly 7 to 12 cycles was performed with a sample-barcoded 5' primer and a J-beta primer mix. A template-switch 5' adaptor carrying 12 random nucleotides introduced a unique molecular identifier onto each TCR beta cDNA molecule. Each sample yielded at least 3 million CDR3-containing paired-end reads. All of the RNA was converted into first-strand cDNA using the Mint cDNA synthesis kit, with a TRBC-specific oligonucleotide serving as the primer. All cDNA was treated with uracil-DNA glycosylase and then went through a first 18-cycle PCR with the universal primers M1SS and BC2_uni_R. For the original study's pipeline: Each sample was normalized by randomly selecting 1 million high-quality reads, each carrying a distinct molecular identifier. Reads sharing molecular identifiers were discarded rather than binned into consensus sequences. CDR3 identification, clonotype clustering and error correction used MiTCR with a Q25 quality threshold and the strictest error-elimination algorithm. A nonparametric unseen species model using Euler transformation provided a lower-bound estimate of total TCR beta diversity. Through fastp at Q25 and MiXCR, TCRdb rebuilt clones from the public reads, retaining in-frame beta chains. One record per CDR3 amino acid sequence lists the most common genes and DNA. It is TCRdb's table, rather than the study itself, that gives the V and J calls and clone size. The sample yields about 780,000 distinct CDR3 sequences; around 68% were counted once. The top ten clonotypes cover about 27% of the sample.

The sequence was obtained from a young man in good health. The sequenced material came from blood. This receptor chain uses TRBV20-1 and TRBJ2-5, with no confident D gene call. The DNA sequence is TGCAGTGCTAGAGAGATGGGTGTCGAGACCCAGTACTTC. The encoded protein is CSAREMGVETQYF.